This T cell receptor beta chain came from a study of T cell changes during pregnancy in multiple sclerosis. CDR1 and CDR2 from the germline V gene are MGHRA and YSYEKL. The CDR3 is 15 amino acids. J lost 6 bases, V lost 3 bases, and 10 bases had no gene match. The table came from immunoSEQ multiplex PCR; TCRdb's copy has only in-frame clones and leaves some out. The sample carries 90,000 to 95,000 clones, around 92% recorded once. The receptor comes from a female donor with multiple sclerosis, enrolled in a pregnancy study. The V and J genes are TRBV4-1 and TRBJ1-2, with TRBD1 matching over 7 bases. The sequences come from peripheral blood, collected in the third trimester of pregnancy. CDR3 DNA: TGCGCCAGCAGCCAGGGGAAACAGGGGACTGATGGCTACACCTTC. Its protein is CASSQGKQGTDGYTF.